This T cell receptor (beta chain) originates from a study of blood T cell repertoires in COVID-19. About the study: The cDNA or gDNA used as material had been derived from T cells, B-cell-depleted T cells, or PBMCs.

Source study methods: Cell counts per sample came from amplifying reference gene primers. Profiled with immunoSEQ multiplex PCR; TCRdb holds only in-frame clones, not every one. V and J calls and clone size come straight from that table; D and trimming were deduced from the DNA. The sample includes more than 300,000 clones, roughly 89% of them seen just once. Assignments of participants to cohorts depended upon their own reported clinical history. Cohort 3 donors were reported recovered after two negative PCRs, clearance, or symptom resolution. V was clipped by 3 bases and J by 4 bases; unmatched bases: 4. This CDR3 comprises 16 residues. Germline V gene lookup returns CDR1 SGHTA and CDR2 FQGNSA.

The rearrangement links TRBV7-2 to TRBJ2-1; 12 bases are shared with TRBD2. The sample consisted of PBMCs or T cells enriched from blood (not recorded which). This receptor was identified in a woman aged 25 to 45 who had recovered from COVID-19. Here the CDR3 reads CASSLPTSGGYNEQFF. The CDR3 DNA is TGTGCCAGCAGCTTGCCAACTAGCGGGGGGTACAATGAGCAGTTCTTC.